The subject of this entry is one T cell receptor (beta chain). Method: immunoSEQ multiplex PCR; TCRdb's copy keeps in-frame clones and lacks some. This sample has 700,000 or so clones, with 70% to 90% found just once. This record comes from a study of shared T cell receptors in the human thymus. The CDR3 runs to 14 residues. CDR1 and CDR2 (germline): SGHVS, FQNEAQ. Trimming removed 5 bases at V and 6 bases at J, with 14 bases between. Another study also made use of these data, one on human thymus T cells. That work contributes: It was from resections taken during corrective heart surgery that the thymus tissue came. Apparent skewing of V and J gene usage characterized both thymic and blood repertoires. Thymic repertoires from unrelated individuals overlapped highly, related research reported.

Input material: thymocytes. The genes are TRBV7-8 and TRBJ2-1; D possibly corresponds to TRBD2 (5 bases). This TCR derives from a girl under three years old with a congenital heart defect. In DNA, the CDR3 is TGTGCCAGCAGCCCGGGGTTAGTGATCAATGAGCAGTTCTTC. This translates into CASSPGLVINEQFF.